Reported below is one T cell receptor beta chain. Its matching antigen is unknown. Just one base apart from a much larger clone, this may be a read error. The data originate from a study of tumor-infiltrating lymphocytes in primary liver carcinoma. From 20-30 mg of unsorted bulk tissue, DNA and RNA were co-extracted together. Subjects presented with primary liver carcinoma managed by surgical resection. A constant-region primer primed TCR beta cDNA synthesis from 500 to 550 ng of total RNA. Three nested multiplex PCR rounds, a slightly modified ARM-PCR, produced the libraries for TCR beta. TCRdb ran MiXCR on the multiplex PCR reads and lists one entry per CDR3 protein. The data contain over 100,000 distinct CDR3 sequences, around 70% of them singletons. Study results and limitations: Less overlap was seen in tumor-adjacent and tumor-blood pairs than in tumor region pairs.

The receptor was isolated from a woman in her sixties or seventies with primary liver carcinoma and hepatitis B virus infection. The specimen sequenced was tumor-adjacent normal liver tissue.

The CDR3, as DNA: TGTACCAGCGATGGGGGCAGCACAGATACGCAGTATTTT. Translation gives CTSDGGSTDTQYF. This chain joins TRBV28 and TRBJ2-3; D possibly corresponds to TRBD1 (6 bases). Germline CDR1 MDHEN, CDR2 SYDVKM. The CDR3 is 13 amino acids.